This T cell receptor beta chain comes out of a study of immune cell composition in non-small cell lung cancer. Method: immunoSEQ multiplex PCR; TCRdb's copy keeps in-frame clones and lacks some. The sample yields thousands of clones, roughly three quarters seen once. The CDR3 has 12 amino acids. V was cut by 0 bases and J by 6 bases, with 6 bases left in between. Germline V CDR1 and CDR2: SGHRS, YFSETQ. Genomic DNA came from frozen unsorted single-cell suspensions. The sequence was collected from a human donor with non-small cell lung cancer. The chain employs TRBV5-1 and TRBJ1-2; D is uncertain. The sample was lung tumor tissue. The DNA of the CDR3 is TGCGCCAGCAGCTTGGCGGGTAATGGCTACACCTTC. Protein sequence: CASSLAGNGYTF.